This T cell receptor beta chain emerged from a study of beta chain features in type 1 diabetes. The CDR3 runs 16 residues. Germline V gene lookup returns CDR1 SGHTA and CDR2 FQGNSA. Trimming removed 1 base from V and 1 base from J, with 11 bases in between. The isolated RNA, all of it, was reverse transcribed, so expressed TCRB transcripts were what got sequenced. Clones were read by immunoSEQ multiplex PCR, and TCRdb kept only the in-frame ones, dropping some. The top ten clones hold more than 0.015% of a sample with hundreds of thousands of clones, roughly 12% of them seen once. The TCR comes from a man younger than 35 in good health. The sample consisted of naive CD4+ T cells from blood. The chain uses TRBV7-2 and TRBJ1-5; the D gene is possibly TRBD1 (6 bases). The CDR3 reads CASSLVLGASNQPQHF. The DNA for the CDR3 is TGTGCCAGCAGCTTAGTTCTGGGGGCGAGCAATCAGCCCCAGCATTTT.